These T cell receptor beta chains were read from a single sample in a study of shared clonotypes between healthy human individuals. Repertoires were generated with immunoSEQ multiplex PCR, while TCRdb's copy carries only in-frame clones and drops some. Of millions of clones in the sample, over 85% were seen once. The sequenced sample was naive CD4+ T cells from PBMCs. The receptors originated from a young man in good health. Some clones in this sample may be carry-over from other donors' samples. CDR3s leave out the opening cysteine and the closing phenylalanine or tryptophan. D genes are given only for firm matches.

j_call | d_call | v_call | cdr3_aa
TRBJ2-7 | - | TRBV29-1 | SVEGGKGYEQY
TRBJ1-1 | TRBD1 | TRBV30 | AWSADRGLTEAF
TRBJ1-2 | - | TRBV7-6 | ASSRGTYGYT
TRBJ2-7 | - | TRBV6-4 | ASSDSLIRRDPGLFKQY
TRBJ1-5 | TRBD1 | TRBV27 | ASSWDRNNQPQH
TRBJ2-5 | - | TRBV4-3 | ASSQGTGNQETQY
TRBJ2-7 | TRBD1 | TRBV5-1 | ASRSPQGANEQY
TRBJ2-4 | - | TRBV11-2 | ASSTGGWSREGPKNIQY
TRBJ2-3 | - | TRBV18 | ASSPSQGPLDTQY
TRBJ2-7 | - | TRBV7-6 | ASSETGDHPYEQY
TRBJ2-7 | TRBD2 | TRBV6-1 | ASSEGLADSYEQY
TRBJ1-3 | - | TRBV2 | ASLRTGAGNTIY
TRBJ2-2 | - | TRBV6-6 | ASSSDTNTGELF
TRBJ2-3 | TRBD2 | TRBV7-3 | ASSPVAGAGTDTQY
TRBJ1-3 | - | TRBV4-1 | ASSQVSLPISGNTIY
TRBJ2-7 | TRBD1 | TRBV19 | ASSLRDRTYEQY
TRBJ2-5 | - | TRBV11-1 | ASRPDPLGTQY
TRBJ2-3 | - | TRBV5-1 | ASSWADNTDTQY
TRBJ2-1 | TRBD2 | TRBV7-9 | ASNSGLAGGPSVFNEQF
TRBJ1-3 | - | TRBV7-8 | ASSNRGGTGNTIY
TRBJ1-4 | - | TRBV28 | ASSVGGTNEKLF
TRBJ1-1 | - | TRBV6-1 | ASSKGEGGHEAF
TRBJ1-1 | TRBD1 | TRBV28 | ASRTTGGTEAF
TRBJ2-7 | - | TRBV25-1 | ASSRQELYEQY
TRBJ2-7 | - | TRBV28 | ASRATGEGSYEQY
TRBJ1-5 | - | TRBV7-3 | ASSLITRGGWQPQH
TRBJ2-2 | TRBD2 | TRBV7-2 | ASSFSRLAGTGELF
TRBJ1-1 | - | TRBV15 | ATSLTEMNTEAF
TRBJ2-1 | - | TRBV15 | ATSNRGWDEQF
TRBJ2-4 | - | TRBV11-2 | ASSLGVALAKNIQY